The present TCR beta chain was sequenced within a study of blood T cell repertoires in COVID-19. About the study: Cohort 3 recovered donors had two negative PCRs, clearance, or symptom resolution.

This clone has a handful of counts. Data came from immunoSEQ multiplex PCR; TCRdb stores just in-frame clones and leaves some out. The data contain roughly 150,000 clones, roughly 78% of them singletons. With 5 bases clipped from V and 3 bases from J, the junction kept 10 bases outside the gene matches. This CDR3 is 15 amino acids long. The V gene's germline CDR1 is MDHEN and CDR2 SYDVKM. V usage is TRBV28 and J usage is TRBJ2-7, with 7 positions matching TRBD1. The origin of this receptor is a woman between 65 and 79 years old in a cohort exposed to, infected with or recovered from COVID-19 (not recorded which). Sequencing was performed on PBMCs or T cells enriched from blood (not recorded which). The CDR3 region has the DNA TGTGCCAGCAGTGCCCCCTTGGGACAGAACTACGAGCAGTACTTC. It specifies CASSAPLGQNYEQYF.